Listed below are T cell receptor beta chains from one sample, sequenced in a study of blood T cell repertoires in COVID-19. Here immunoSEQ multiplex PCR was the method, and the copy in TCRdb shows in-frame clones only, minus some. The repertoire holds about 68,000 clones, with 87% as singletons. The sample was peripheral blood. Every receptor here comes from a woman in her forties or fifties with COVID-19, enrolled during active disease. Each CDR3 is given with its conserved first and last residue. The D gene is left open where the match is weak. The size entry is marked missing in some rows and otherwise reads once, few, many or a size class.

TRBD2,TRBV5-1,NA,TRBJ2-2,CASSNRPGLAGEGELFF,TGCGCCAGCAGCAACAGACCGGGACTAGCGGGAGAAGGGGAGCTGTTTTTT
NA,TRBV3-1/TRBV3-2,few,TRBJ2-3,CARARHTQYF,TGTGCCAGAGCGAGACATACGCAGTATTTT
NA,TRBV6-5,NA,TRBJ1-4,CASSRDPTNEKLFF,TGTGCCAGCAGTAGAGATCCAACTAATGAAAAACTGTTTTTT
TRBD1,TRBV5-1,NA,TRBJ2-3,CASRGQGAPSSTDTQYF,TGCGCCAGCCGAGGACAGGGGGCCCCCTCTAGCACAGATACGCAGTATTTT
NA,TRBV11-2,NA,TRBJ1-6,CASSLGAGNSPLHF,TGTGCCAGCAGCCTGGGGGCAGGGAATTCACCCCTCCACTTT
TRBD2,TRBV3-1/TRBV3-2,NA,TRBJ2-1,CASSLRLATYNEQFF,TGTGCCAGCAGCCTCCGACTAGCGACCTACAATGAGCAGTTCTTC
NA,TRBV10-2,NA,TRBJ2-1,CASSESEAVRYNGQFF,TGCGCCAGCAGTGAGTCAGAAGCGGTGCGCTACAATGGGCAGTTCTTC
NA,TRBV6-2/TRBV6-3,once,TRBJ2-1,CASSPPSVSSYNEQFF,TGTGCCAGCAGCCCCCCTAGCGTTAGCTCCTACAATGAGCAGTTCTTC
NA,TRBV5-4,NA,TRBJ2-5,CASSEVETQYF,TGTGCCAGCTCCGAGGTGGAGACCCAGTACTTC
NA,TRBV5-1,NA,TRBJ1-1,CASSSGGVVEAFF,TGCGCCAGCAGCTCCGGAGGGGTGGTTGAAGCTTTCTTT
NA,TRBV20-1,NA,TRBJ2-5,CSARVVETQYF,TGCAGTGCTAGAGTAGTGGAGACCCAGTACTTC
TRBD2,TRBV28,NA,TRBJ2-7,CASSPSEWGGVPYEQYF,TGTGCCAGCAGTCCGAGCGAATGGGGGGGGGTACCCTACGAGCAGTACTTC
TRBD1,TRBV29-1,NA,TRBJ1-1,CSVMTGRNTEAFF,TGCAGCGTTATGACAGGGAGGAACACTGAAGCTTTCTTT
NA,TRBV18,NA,TRBJ2-3,CASSLLAELGNTQYF,TGTGCCAGCTCATTGTTAGCGGAGTTGGGAAATACGCAGTATTTT
TRBD2,TRBV3-1/TRBV3-2,NA,TRBJ2-5,CASSPSGRAETQYF,TGTGCCAGCAGCCCTAGCGGGAGGGCGGAGACCCAGTACTTC
NA,TRBV21-1,few,TRBJ2-3,CASSKLAGAVDTQYF,TGTGCCAGCAGCAAACTAGCGGGAGCGGTAGATACGCAGTATTTT
NA,TRBV7-6,NA,TRBJ2-7,CASRRSRSLVPGEQYF,TGTGCCAGCAGGAGATCGAGGAGCCTTGTCCCGGGAGAGCAGTACTTC
NA,TRBV5-4,NA,TRBJ2-1,CASSGDGGLGNEQFF,TGTGCCAGCAGCGGGGACGGGGGTTTGGGAAATGAGCAGTTCTTC
NA,TRBV28,NA,TRBJ2-2,CASRLRTRTGELFF,TGTGCCAGCAGGCTCCGGACAAGGACCGGGGAGCTGTTTTTT
NA,TRBV4-1,NA,TRBJ1-2,CASSGNYGYTF,TGCGCCAGCAGTGGCAACTATGGCTACACCTTC
TRBD2,TRBV19,NA,TRBJ2-7,CASTPVAGGPSYEQYF,TGTGCCAGTACCCCCGTAGCGGGAGGGCCCTCCTACGAGCAGTACTTC
TRBD1,TRBV9,NA,TRBJ1-2,CASSAKPLGQRNYGYTF,TGTGCCAGCAGCGCGAAACCTTTGGGACAGAGAAACTATGGCTACACCTTC
TRBD1,TRBV7-9,NA,TRBJ1-2,CASSSGTGLMTGYTF,TGTGCCAGCAGCTCCGGGACAGGGTTAATGACGGGCTACACCTTC
NA,TRBV19,NA,TRBJ2-7,CASSIGNGPYEQYF,TGTGCCAGTAGTATAGGAAACGGTCCCTACGAGCAGTACTTC
NA,TRBV3-1/TRBV3-2,NA,TRBJ2-3,CASSQDLVSLTQYF,TGTGCCAGCAGCCAAGACCTAGTATCGCTTACGCAGTATTTT
NA,TRBV5-1,NA,TRBJ2-2,CASSLQGTGELFF,TGCGCCAGCAGCTTACAGGGCACCGGGGAGCTGTTTTTT
NA,TRBV10-3,NA,TRBJ2-1,CAIRDSHLPQFF,TGTGCCATCAGGGACTCGCACCTCCCCCAGTTCTTC
NA,TRBV10-3,NA,TRBJ2-2,CAISESSQGYTGELFF,TGTGCCATCAGTGAGTCGAGTCAGGGGTACACCGGGGAGCTGTTTTTT
NA,TRBV6-5,NA,TRBJ2-1,CASSRTPHNEQFF,TGTGCCAGCAGTCGGACACCGCACAATGAGCAGTTCTTC
NA,TRBV18,NA,TRBJ1-5,CASSLGTGINQPQHF,TGTGCCAGCTCACTAGGCACAGGGATCAATCAGCCCCAGCATTTT
NA,TRBV7-2,NA,TRBJ1-6,CASSLDLWQADISPLHF,TGTGCCAGCAGCTTAGATTTGTGGCAGGCGGACATCTCACCCCTCCACTTT
NA,TRBV11-2,few,TRBJ2-7,CASSQSGYEQYF,TGTGCCAGCAGCCAGTCGGGATACGAGCAGTACTTC
TRBD1,TRBV4-1,NA,TRBJ2-5,CASSRDRGQETQYF,TGCGCCAGCAGCCGTGACAGGGGGCAGGAGACCCAGTACTTC
NA,TRBV5-4,NA,TRBJ2-7,CASSLGQGLSYEQYF,TGTGCCAGCAGCTTGGGCCAGGGTCTCTCCTACGAGCAGTACTTC
TRBD1,TRBV28,NA,TRBJ2-7,CASSVPSGQVWEQYF,TGTGCCAGCAGTGTGCCTTCGGGACAGGTTTGGGAGCAGTACTTC
NA,TRBV2,NA,TRBJ1-5,CASSDDRGQPQHF,TGTGCCAGCAGTGACGATCGGGGTCAGCCCCAGCATTTT
NA,TRBV29-1,NA,TRBJ1-4,CSVRVSGEKLFF,TGCAGCGTGCGGGTCTCGGGTGAAAAACTGTTTTTT
NA,TRBV9,few,TRBJ1-6,CASSLEWASSPLHF,TGTGCCAGCAGCTTAGAGTGGGCAAGCTCACCCCTCCACTTT
NA,TRBV5-5,NA,TRBJ1-6,CASSLGTDYNSPLHF,TGTGCCAGCAGCTTGGGGACAGACTATAATTCACCCCTCCACTTT
NA,TRBV7-3,few,TRBJ1-1,CASSLSQGRGSEAFF,TGTGCCAGCAGCTTAAGTCAGGGGCGAGGGTCTGAAGCTTTCTTT
TRBD2,TRBV19,NA,TRBJ2-2,CASSAPGLANTGELFF,TGTGCCAGTAGTGCCCCGGGACTAGCAAACACCGGGGAGCTGTTTTTT
NA,TRBV9,NA,TRBJ1-6,CASSEALREPLHF,TGTGCCAGCAGCGAGGCCCTACGGGAACCCCTCCACTTT
NA,TRBV30,NA,TRBJ1-5,CAWSRGGAGQPQHF,TGTGCCTGGTCCCGCGGGGGGGCAGGACAGCCCCAGCATTTT
NA,TRBV30,NA,TRBJ2-1,CAWSSSPNEQFF,TGTGCCTGGAGTTCCTCTCCCAATGAGCAGTTCTTC
NA,TRBV12-2,NA,TRBJ1-1,CASRLVQVQEGTEAFF,TGTGCAAGTCGCTTAGTACAGGTCCAGGAAGGCACTGAAGCTTTCTTT
TRBD1,TRBV18,NA,TRBJ2-7,CASSPDRAYEQYF,TGTGCCAGCTCACCAGACAGGGCCTACGAGCAGTACTTC
TRBD2,TRBV3-1/TRBV3-2,NA,TRBJ2-1,CASSQVGGLEQFF,TGTGCCAGCAGCCAAGTGGGGGGACTAGAGCAGTTCTTC
NA,TRBV21-1,NA,TRBJ1-1,CASSKRPLVNTEAFF,TGTGCCAGCAGCAAGAGGCCCTTGGTGAACACTGAAGCTTTCTTT
NA,TRBV7-9,NA,TRBJ1-2,CASTPSGRQGVDGYTF,TGTGCCAGCACCCCCTCCGGGAGGCAGGGAGTAGATGGCTACACCTTC
NA,TRBV5-4,NA,TRBJ2-3,CASSREQGFRADTQYF,TGTGCCAGCAGCCGAGAGCAGGGCTTTCGGGCAGATACGCAGTATTTT
TRBD2,TRBV7-2,NA,TRBJ2-1,CASSPGLAGVNEQFF,TGTGCCAGCAGCCCGGGACTAGCGGGAGTTAATGAGCAGTTCTTC